This T cell receptor (beta chain) was recorded in a study of blood T cell repertoires in COVID-19. As for the study in general: Samples taken during acute and convalescent COVID-19 were collected in the United States, Italy and Spain. PBMCs, B-cell-depleted T cells, or T cells were the source of the cDNA or gDNA that made up the material.

Clones were sequenced by immunoSEQ multiplex PCR, and TCRdb holds only the in-frame ones, with some missing. Found here are over 80,000 clones, over 90% of them singletons; the top ten hold 1.5% to 2%. Sequenced sample: peripheral blood. This sequence originates from a man aged 55 to 70 with acute or convalescent COVID-19.

The CDR3, as DNA: TGTGCCAGCTCACCACTGGGGACTGGGGGTCAGCCCCAGCATTTT. This translates into CASSPLGTGGQPQHF. The chain combines TRBV18 with TRBJ1-5, with D possibly matching TRBD1 (5 bases). CDR1 and CDR2 (germline): KGHSH, LQKENI. The CDR3 has 15 residues. Between the trimmed V and J ends, which lost 1 base and 6 bases, there was a span of 13 bases.